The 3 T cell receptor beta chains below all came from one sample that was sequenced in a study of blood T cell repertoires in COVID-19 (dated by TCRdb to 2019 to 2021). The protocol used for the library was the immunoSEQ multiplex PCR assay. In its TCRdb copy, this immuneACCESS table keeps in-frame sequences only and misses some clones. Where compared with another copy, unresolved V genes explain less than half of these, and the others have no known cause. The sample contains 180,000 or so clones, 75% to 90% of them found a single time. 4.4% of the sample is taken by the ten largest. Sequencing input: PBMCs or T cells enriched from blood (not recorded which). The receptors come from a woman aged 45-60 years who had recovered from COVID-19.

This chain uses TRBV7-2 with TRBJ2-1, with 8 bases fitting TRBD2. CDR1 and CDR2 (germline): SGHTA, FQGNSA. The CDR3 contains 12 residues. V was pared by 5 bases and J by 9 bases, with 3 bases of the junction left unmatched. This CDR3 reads CASSPGGGEQFF. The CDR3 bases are TGTGCCAGCAGCCCCGGGGGGGGTGAGCAGTTCTTC.

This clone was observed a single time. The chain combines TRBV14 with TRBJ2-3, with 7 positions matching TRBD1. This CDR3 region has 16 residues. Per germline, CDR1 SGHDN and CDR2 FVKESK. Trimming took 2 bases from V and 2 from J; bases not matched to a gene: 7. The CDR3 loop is CASSQWTGLTTDTQYF. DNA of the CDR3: TGTGCCAGCAGCCAATGGACAGGCCTTACCACAGATACGCAGTATTTT.

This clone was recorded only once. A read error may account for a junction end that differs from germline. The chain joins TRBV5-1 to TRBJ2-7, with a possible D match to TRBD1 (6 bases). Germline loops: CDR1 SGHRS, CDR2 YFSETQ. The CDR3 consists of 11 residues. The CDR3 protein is CASRFYRAPPF. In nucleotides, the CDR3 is TGCGCCAGCAGGTTCTACAGGGCTCCCCCTTTC.